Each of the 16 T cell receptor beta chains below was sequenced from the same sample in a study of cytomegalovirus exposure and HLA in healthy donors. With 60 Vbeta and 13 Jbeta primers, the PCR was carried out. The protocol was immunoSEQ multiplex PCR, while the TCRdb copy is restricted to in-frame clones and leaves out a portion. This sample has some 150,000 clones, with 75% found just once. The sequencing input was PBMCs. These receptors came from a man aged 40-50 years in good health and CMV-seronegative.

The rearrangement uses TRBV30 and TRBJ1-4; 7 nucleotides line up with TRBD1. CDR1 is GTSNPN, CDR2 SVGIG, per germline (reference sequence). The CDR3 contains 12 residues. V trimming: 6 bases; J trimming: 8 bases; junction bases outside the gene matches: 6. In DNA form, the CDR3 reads TGTGCCTGCACAGGGGCAGGGGAAAAACTGTTTTTT. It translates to CACTGAGEKLFF.

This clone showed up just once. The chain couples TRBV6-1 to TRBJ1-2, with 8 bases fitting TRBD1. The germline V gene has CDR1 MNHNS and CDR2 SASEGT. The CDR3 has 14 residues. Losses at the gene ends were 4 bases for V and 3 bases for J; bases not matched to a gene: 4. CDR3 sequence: CASSVTTGDYGYTF. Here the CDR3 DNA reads TGTGCCAGCAGTGTCACGACAGGGGACTATGGCTACACCTTC.

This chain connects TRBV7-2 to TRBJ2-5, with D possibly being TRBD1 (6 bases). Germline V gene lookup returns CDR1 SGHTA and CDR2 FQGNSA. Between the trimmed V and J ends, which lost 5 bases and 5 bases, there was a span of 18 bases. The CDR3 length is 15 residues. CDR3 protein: CASSPTWGLWETQYF. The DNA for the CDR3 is TGTGCCAGCAGCCCGACGTGGGGGCTGTGGGAGACCCAGTACTTC. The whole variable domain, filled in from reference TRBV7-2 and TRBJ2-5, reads GAGVSQSPSNKVTEKGKDVELRCDPISGHTALYWYRQSLGQGLEFLIYFQGNSAPDKSGLPSDRFSAERTGGSVSTLTIQRTQQEDSAVYLCASSPTWGLWETQYFGPGTRLLVL.

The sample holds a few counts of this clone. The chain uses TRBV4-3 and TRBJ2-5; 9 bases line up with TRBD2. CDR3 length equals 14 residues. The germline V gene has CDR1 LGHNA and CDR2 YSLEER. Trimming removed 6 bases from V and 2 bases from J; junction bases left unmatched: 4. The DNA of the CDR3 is TGCGCCAGCAGTCAGACTAGCGGTCAAGAGACCCAGTACTTC. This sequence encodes CASSQTSGQETQYF.

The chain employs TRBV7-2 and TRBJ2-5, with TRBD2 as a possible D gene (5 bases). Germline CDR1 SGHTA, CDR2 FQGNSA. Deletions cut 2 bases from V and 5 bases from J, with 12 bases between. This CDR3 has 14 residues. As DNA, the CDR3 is TGTGCCAGCAGCTTATCCTGGACTGGTGAGACCCAGTACTTC. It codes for CASSLSWTGETQYF.

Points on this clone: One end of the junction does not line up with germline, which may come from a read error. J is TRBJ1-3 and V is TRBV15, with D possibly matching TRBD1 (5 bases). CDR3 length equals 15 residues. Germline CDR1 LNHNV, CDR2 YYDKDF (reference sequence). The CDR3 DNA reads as TGTGCCACCACCAGACAGCGAGGCTCTGGAAACACCATATATTTT. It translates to CATTRQRGSGNTIYF.

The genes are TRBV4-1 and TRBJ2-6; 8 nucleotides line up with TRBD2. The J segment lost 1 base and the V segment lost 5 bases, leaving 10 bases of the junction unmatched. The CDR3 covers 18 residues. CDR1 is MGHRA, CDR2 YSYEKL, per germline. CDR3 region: CASSWLAGLVSGANVLTF. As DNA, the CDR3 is TGCGCCAGCAGCTGGCTAGCGGGTCTCGTTTCTGGGGCCAACGTCCTGACTTTC.

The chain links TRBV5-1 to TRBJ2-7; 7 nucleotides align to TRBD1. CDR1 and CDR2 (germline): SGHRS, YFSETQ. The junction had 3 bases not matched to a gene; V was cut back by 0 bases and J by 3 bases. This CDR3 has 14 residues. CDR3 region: CASSLGDRVYEQYF. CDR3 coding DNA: TGCGCCAGCAGCTTGGGGGACAGAGTCTACGAGCAGTACTTC.

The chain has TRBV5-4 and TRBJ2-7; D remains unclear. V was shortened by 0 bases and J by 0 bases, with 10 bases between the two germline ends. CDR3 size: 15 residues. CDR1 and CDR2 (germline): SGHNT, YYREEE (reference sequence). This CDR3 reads CASSLGSPSSYEQYF. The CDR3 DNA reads TGTGCCAGCAGCTTGGGGTCTCCGAGCTCCTACGAGCAGTACTTC.

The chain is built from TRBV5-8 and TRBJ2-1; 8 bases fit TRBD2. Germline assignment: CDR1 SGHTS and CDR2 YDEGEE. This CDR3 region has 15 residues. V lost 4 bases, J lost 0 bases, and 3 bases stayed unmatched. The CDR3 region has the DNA TGTGCCAGCAGCCGGGGGGGGAGCTCCTACAATGAGCAGTTCTTC. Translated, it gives CASSRGGSSYNEQFF.

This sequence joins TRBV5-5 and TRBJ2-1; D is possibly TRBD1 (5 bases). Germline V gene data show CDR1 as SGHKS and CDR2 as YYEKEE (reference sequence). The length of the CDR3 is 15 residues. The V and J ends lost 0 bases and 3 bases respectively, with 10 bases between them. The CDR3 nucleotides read TGTGCCAGCAGCTTGGCCCAGGGATTCTACAATGAGCAGTTCTTC. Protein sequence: CASSLAQGFYNEQFF.

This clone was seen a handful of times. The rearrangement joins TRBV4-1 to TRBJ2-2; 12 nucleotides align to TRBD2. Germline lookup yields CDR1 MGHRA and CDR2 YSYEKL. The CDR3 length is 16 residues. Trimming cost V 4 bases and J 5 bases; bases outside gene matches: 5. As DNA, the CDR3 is TGCGCCAGCAGCCGGTTGACTAGCGGGGGAACCGGGGAGCTGTTTTTT. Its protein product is CASSRLTSGGTGELFF.

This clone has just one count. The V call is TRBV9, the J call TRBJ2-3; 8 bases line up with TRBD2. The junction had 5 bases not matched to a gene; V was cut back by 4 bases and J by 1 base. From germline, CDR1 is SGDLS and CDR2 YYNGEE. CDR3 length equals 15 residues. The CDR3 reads CASSPWRGGTDTQYF. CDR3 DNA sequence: TGTGCCAGCAGCCCTTGGCGGGGGGGCACAGATACGCAGTATTTT. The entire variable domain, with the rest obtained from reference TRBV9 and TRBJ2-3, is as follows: DSGVTQTPKHLITATGQRVTLRCSPRSGDLSVYWYQQSLDQGLQFLIQYYNGEERAKGNILERFSAQQFPDLHSELNLSSLELGDSALYFCASSPWRGGTDTQYFGPGTRLTVL.

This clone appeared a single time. DNA for the CDR3: TGTGCCTGGCGAAGCGGCCCCCGGGGAGATACGCAGTATTTT. This translates into CAWRSGPRGDTQYF. The chain links TRBV30 to TRBJ2-3, with a weak D call TRBD2 (5 bases). Germline CDR1 and CDR2: GTSNPN and SVGIG (reference sequence). The CDR3 sequence is 14 residues long. V was trimmed by 5 bases and J by 5 bases, leaving 17 bases between them.

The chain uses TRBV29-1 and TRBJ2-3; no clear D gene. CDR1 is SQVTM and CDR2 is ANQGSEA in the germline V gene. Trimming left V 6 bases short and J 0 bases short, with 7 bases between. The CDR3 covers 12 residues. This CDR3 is CSVPESTDTQYF. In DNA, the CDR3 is TGCAGCGTCCCAGAAAGCACAGATACGCAGTATTTT.

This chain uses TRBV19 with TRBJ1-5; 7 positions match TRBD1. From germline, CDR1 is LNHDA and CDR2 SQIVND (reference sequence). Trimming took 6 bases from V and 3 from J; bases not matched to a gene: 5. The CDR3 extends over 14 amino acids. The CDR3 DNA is TGTGCCAGTAGCCCGACAGGGAACAATCAGCCCCAGCATTTT. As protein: CASSPTGNNQPQHF.